The 13 T cell receptor beta chains below all came from one sample that was sequenced in a study of blood T cell repertoires in COVID-19 (dated by TCRdb to between 2020 and 2021). The protocol used for the library was the immunoSEQ multiplex PCR assay. Entries here come from immuneACCESS through TCRdb and include only in-frame sequences with V and J called. Some clones fail to appear in such tables; in the studies checked, an unresolved V gene covers under half of the shortfall, and the cause of the remainder is unknown. The table for this sample lists around 76,000 clones; roughly 89% of them were counted only once. The ten largest clones represent approximately 5.3% of the sample. The specimen sequenced was peripheral blood. These receptors were obtained from a human donor in a cohort sampled during active COVID-19.

The genes are TRBV2 and TRBJ1-4; tentatively, D is TRBD1 (6 bases). Germline CDR1 reads SNHLY; CDR2 reads FYNNEI. Trimming stripped 4 bases from V and 6 bases from J, with 12 bases between. CDR3 length: 14 residues. For the CDR3, the DNA is TGTGCCAGCAGTGTACAGGGAGGGTATGAAAAACTGTTTTTT. Its translation is CASSVQGGYEKLFF.

The chain has TRBV5-5 and TRBJ1-5; D is unclear. In germline, CDR1 is SGHKS, CDR2 YYEKEE (reference sequence). Trimming pared 4 bases from V and 5 bases from J, leaving 10 bases between. CDR3 length: 13 amino acids. The CDR3 bases are TGTGCCAGCAGCACCAGGCTGTATCAGCCCCAGCATTTT. This gives the protein CASSTRLYQPQHF.

The V gene is TRBV5-1, the J gene TRBJ1-3; possibly TRBD1 for D (5 bases). The ends were cut back, 2 bases at V and 2 bases at J, with 11 bases in the middle. The CDR3 has 15 residues. Germline-derived CDR1 and CDR2 are SGHRS and YFSETQ. CDR3 amino acids: CASSLQARPGNTIYF. The CDR3 DNA sequence: TGCGCCAGCAGCTTACAGGCGCGCCCTGGAAACACCATATATTTT. The variable domain in full, with the rest retrieved from reference TRBV5-1 and TRBJ1-3, is KAGVTQTPRYLIKTRGQQVTLSCSPISGHRSVSWYQQTPGQGLQFLFEYFSETQRNKGNFPGRFSGRQFSNSRSEMNVSTLELGDSALYLCASSLQARPGNTIYFGEGSWLTVV.

The V and J genes are TRBV7-9 and TRBJ2-1, with a weak D call TRBD1 (5 bases). Trimming removed 2 bases from V and 6 bases from J, with 5 bases in between. Germline V lookup: CDR1 SEHNR, CDR2 FQNEAQ (reference sequence). The CDR3 spans 12 residues. The chain's CDR3 is CASSLQGNEQFF. The CDR3 DNA follows: TGTGCCAGCAGCTTACAGGGCAATGAGCAGTTCTTC.

This clone was seen a single time. The genes are TRBV2 and TRBJ2-3; D gene uncertain. Per germline, CDR1 SNHLY and CDR2 FYNNEI. The CDR3 loop spans 13 amino acids. V was clipped by 1 base and J by 3 bases, with 5 bases between them. CDR3 protein: CASSEELTDTQYF. In DNA form, the CDR3 reads TGTGCCAGCAGTGAAGAGCTTACAGATACGCAGTATTTT.

The gene calls are TRBV24-1 and TRBJ1-1; the D gene is possibly TRBD1 (5 bases). Germline values: CDR1 KGHDR, CDR2 SFDVKD. CDR3 length equals 13 residues. V was pared by 3 bases and J by 5 bases, with 9 bases between. CDR3 residues: CATSDGAGTEAFF. The DNA for the CDR3 is TGTGCCACCAGTGATGGGGCCGGGACTGAAGCTTTCTTT.

The chain is built from TRBV5-5 and TRBJ1-1; D is undetermined. The CDR3 sequence is 11 residues long. Germline assignment: CDR1 SGHKS and CDR2 YYEKEE (reference sequence). Trimming pared 6 bases from V and 7 bases from J, leaving 10 bases between. CDR3 sequence (DNA): TGTGCCAGCAACCGAGCCGGTGAAGCTTTCTTT. Amino acids: CASNRAGEAFF.

The chain combines TRBV7-2 with TRBJ1-2; TRBD1 might be the D (5 bases). V was pared by 2 bases and J by 4 bases, with 14 bases between. Germline loops: CDR1 SGHTA, CDR2 FQGNSA. The CDR3 runs 15 residues. CDR3 region: CASSLRSQGSYGYTF. The DNA for the CDR3 is TGTGCCAGCAGCTTAAGGTCTCAGGGAAGCTATGGCTACACCTTC.

The J gene is TRBJ1-5, the V gene TRBV10-1; 7 nucleotides line up with TRBD1. The trim removed 0 bases at V and 6 bases at J, leaving 11 bases unmatched. Germline lookup yields CDR1 WNHNN and CDR2 SYGVQD (reference sequence). The CDR3 loop spans 17 amino acids. CDR3 amino acids: CASSESRTGLWGQPQHF. In DNA form, the CDR3 reads TGCGCCAGCAGTGAGTCAAGGACAGGTTTGTGGGGTCAGCCCCAGCATTTT.

V usage is TRBV10-1 and J usage is TRBJ2-5; 12 nucleotides agree with TRBD2. V lost 2 bases, J lost 7 bases, and 2 bases stayed unmatched. The germline V gene encodes CDR1 WNHNN and CDR2 SYGVQD (reference sequence). The CDR3 length is 14 residues. The CDR3 loop reads CASSEMTSGGTQYF. The CDR3 DNA sequence: TGCGCCAGCAGTGAGATGACTAGCGGGGGGACCCAGTACTTC.

This rearrangement joins TRBV18 to TRBJ2-2, with a possible D match to TRBD2 (5 bases). With 3 bases removed from V and 0 bases from J, the gap between germline ends came to 11 bases. The CDR3 runs to 16 residues. CDR1 is KGHSH and CDR2 is LQKENI in the germline V gene. CDR3 nucleotides: TGTGCCAGCTCACCCTCCTGGACTCCGAACACCGGGGAGCTGTTTTTT. Protein product: CASSPSWTPNTGELFF. Full variable domain (missing parts from reference TRBV18 and TRBJ2-2): NAGVMQNPRHLVRRRGQEARLRCSPMKGHSHVYWYRQLPEEGLKFMVYLQKENIIDESGMPKERFSAEFPKEGPSILRIQQVVRGDSAAYFCASSPSWTPNTGELFFGEGSRLTVL.

The rearrangement links TRBV9 to TRBJ2-3; D unresolved. Trimming removed 0 bases from V and 1 base from J, with 3 bases in between. CDR1 and CDR2 (germline): SGDLS, YYNGEE. The CDR3 length is 13 residues. DNA of the CDR3: TGTGCCAGCAGCGTAGGAGGCACAGATACGCAGTATTTT. This sequence encodes CASSVGGTDTQYF. Filled out from reference TRBV9 and TRBJ2-3, the complete variable domain reads DSGVTQTPKHLITATGQRVTLRCSPRSGDLSVYWYQQSLDQGLQFLIQYYNGEERAKGNILERFSAQQFPDLHSELNLSSLELGDSALYFCASSVGGTDTQYFGPGTRLTVL.

This chain uses TRBV9 with TRBJ2-7, with D tentatively TRBD1 (5 bases). The germline V gene has CDR1 SGDLS and CDR2 YYNGEE. The V gene lost 1 base and the J gene lost 3 bases, with 11 bases spanning the gap. The CDR3 consists of 14 residues. In nucleotides, the CDR3 is TGTGCCAGCAGCGTATCAGGCCAGGGCTACGAGCAGTACTTC. This translates into CASSVSGQGYEQYF. Full variable domain (remainder filled in from reference TRBV9 and TRBJ2-7): DSGVTQTPKHLITATGQRVTLRCSPRSGDLSVYWYQQSLDQGLQFLIQYYNGEERAKGNILERFSAQQFPDLHSELNLSSLELGDSALYFCASSVSGQGYEQYFGPGTRLTVT.